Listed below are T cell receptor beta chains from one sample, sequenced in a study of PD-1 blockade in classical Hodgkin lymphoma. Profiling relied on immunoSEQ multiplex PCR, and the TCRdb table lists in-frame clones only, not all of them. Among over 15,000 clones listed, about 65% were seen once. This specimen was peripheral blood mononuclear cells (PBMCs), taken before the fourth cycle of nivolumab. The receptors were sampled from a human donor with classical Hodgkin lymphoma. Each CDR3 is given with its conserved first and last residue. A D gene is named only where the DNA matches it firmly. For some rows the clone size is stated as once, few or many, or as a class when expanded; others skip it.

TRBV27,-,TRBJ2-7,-,CASSFRQGSYEQYF,TGTGCCAGCAGTTTTAGGCAGGGGTCCTACGAGCAGTACTTC
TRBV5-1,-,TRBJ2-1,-,CASSLVPSPKNYNEQFF,TGCGCCAGCAGCTTGGTTCCTAGCCCTAAGAATTACAATGAGCAGTTCTTC
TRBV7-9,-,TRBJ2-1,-,CASSLESSYNEQFF,TGTGCCAGCAGCTTAGAGAGCTCCTACAATGAGCAGTTCTTC
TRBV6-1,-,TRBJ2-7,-,CASSLSSYEQYF,TGTGCCAGCAGTTTAAGCTCCTACGAGCAGTACTTC
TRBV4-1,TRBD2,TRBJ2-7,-,CASTQGGSGSYEQYF,TGCGCCAGCACCCAAGGAGGTAGCGGGAGCTACGAGCAGTACTTC
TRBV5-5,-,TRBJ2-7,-,CASSPGQGAYEQYF,TGTGCCAGCAGCCCGGGACAAGGGGCCTACGAGCAGTACTTC
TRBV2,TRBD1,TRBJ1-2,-,CASSDSSTGNYGYTF,TGTGCCAGCAGTGACTCCTCGACAGGGAACTATGGCTACACCTTC
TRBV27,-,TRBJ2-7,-,CASSLRAGSYEQYF,TGTGCCAGCAGTTTAAGGGCAGGGTCCTACGAGCAGTACTTC
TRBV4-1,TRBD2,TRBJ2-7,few,CASSQGLAQTYEQYF,TGCGCCAGCAGCCAGGGACTAGCGCAGACCTACGAGCAGTACTTC
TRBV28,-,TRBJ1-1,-,CASSPGGKGDTEAFF,TGTGCCAGCAGCCCAGGAGGCAAAGGGGACACTGAAGCTTTCTTT
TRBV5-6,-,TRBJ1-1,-,CASSHGNTEAFF,TGTGCCAGCAGCCACGGGAACACTGAAGCTTTCTTT
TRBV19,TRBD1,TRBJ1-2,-,CASSTPGQGGYGYTF,TGTGCCAGTAGTACCCCGGGACAGGGCGGATATGGCTACACCTTC
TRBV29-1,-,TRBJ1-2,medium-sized,CSVEDGSSHYGYTF,TGCAGCGTTGAAGATGGGTCCAGTCACTATGGCTACACCTTC
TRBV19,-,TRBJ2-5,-,CASSPTGTTQETQYF,TGTGCCAGTAGTCCTACCGGGACCACACAAGAGACCCAGTACTTC
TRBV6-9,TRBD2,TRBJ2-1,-,CASSGGGKTYNEQFF,TGTGCCAGCAGCGGGGGGGGAAAGACCTACAATGAGCAGTTCTTC
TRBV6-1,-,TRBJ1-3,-,CASIQAPGSSGNTIYF,TGTGCCAGCATTCAAGCCCCAGGGTCGTCTGGAAACACCATATATTTT
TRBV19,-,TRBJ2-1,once,CASSNGLNYNEQFF,TGTGCCAGTAGTAACGGACTAAACTACAATGAGCAGTTCTTC